The T cell receptor (beta chain) described here comes from a study of T-cell reconstitution after alpha-beta-depleted transplantation in children. Deletions cut 1 base from V and 1 base from J, with 2 bases between. The CDR3 totals 12 residues. This clonotype was seen ten or more times. Preparing the TCRbeta library involved the use of unique molecular identifiers. TCRdb independently ran MiXCR on the PCR reads; one entry per CDR3 protein. The sample includes some 400,000 distinct CDR3 sequences, around 21% of them seen just once. The chain links TRBV12-3 or TRBV12-4 to TRBJ2-7; D remains unclear. This receptor was obtained from a human donor who donated a stem cell graft to a child with acute myeloid leukemia. Sequenced here: PBMCs from the stem cell graft donor, sampled from the stem cell graft. Here the CDR3 DNA reads TGTGCCAGCAGTTTAGTATCCTACGAGCAGTACTTC. It yields the protein CASSLVSYEQYF.